These 26 T cell receptor beta chains share one sample of origin, sequenced in a study of blood T cell repertoires in COVID-19. Sequencing was performed with immunoSEQ multiplex PCR; in TCRdb, only in-frame clones are kept and a portion is missing. In the table there are under 250,000 clones, roughly 84% of which are singletons. The sequenced sample consisted of peripheral blood. These receptors originate from a man aged 45 to 65 with COVID-19, enrolled during active disease.

The rearrangement links TRBV3-1 (or the pseudogene TRBV3-2) to TRBJ2-7; TRBD1 matches at 7 bases. V dropped 4 bases and J dropped 5; count of bases not matched to a gene: 11. Looked up from germline, CDR1 is LGHDT and CDR2 is YNNKEL (reference sequence). The CDR3 contains 15 residues. CDR3 sequence (DNA): TGTGCCAGCAGCCTTGAAAGACAGGGCCCCCACGAGCAGTACTTC. Protein: CASSLERQGPHEQYF.

The CDR3 is CASSSRAGGPVLGQPQHF. For the CDR3, the DNA is TGTGCCAGCAGCTCCCGAGCGGGAGGCCCCGTTTTGGGTCAGCCCCAGCATTTT. This sequence joins TRBV7-2 and TRBJ1-5; D is unresolved. Deletions cut 4 bases from V and 6 bases from J, with 25 bases between. The CDR3 covers 18 residues. CDR1 and CDR2 (germline): SGHTA, FQGNSA.

CDR3 loop: CASSQTGAHEQYF. CDR3 bases: TGTGCCAGCAGCCAAACAGGGGCCCACGAGCAGTACTTC. The chain combines TRBV12-3 or TRBV12-4 with TRBJ2-7, with TRBD1 identical over 7 bases. The CDR3 totals 13 residues. After removal of 6 bases from V and 5 bases from J, the junction contained 7 bases not matched to a gene.

The chain couples TRBV5-1 to TRBJ2-5; 7 bases match TRBD1. The CDR3 totals 14 residues. Germline CDR1 reads SGHRS; CDR2 reads YFSETQ. After removal of 0 bases from V and 5 bases from J, the junction contained 4 bases not matched to a gene. This CDR3 is CASSLDGTVETQYF. The DNA of the CDR3 is TGCGCCAGCAGCTTGGATGGGACAGTGGAGACCCAGTACTTC. Full variable domain (rest looked up from reference TRBV5-1 and TRBJ2-5): KAGVTQTPRYLIKTRGQQVTLSCSPISGHRSVSWYQQTPGQGLQFLFEYFSETQRNKGNFPGRFSGRQFSNSRSEMNVSTLELGDSALYLCASSLDGTVETQYFGPGTRLLVL.

CDR3 sequence reads: CASSIAGASGLQFF. The DNA for the CDR3 is TGTGCCAGTAGTATTGCGGGTGCTAGCGGCTTGCAGTTCTTC. The chain carries TRBV19 and TRBJ2-1, with TRBD2 matching 7 bases. V lost 3 bases and J lost 12; bases outside the gene matches: 11. Germline V gene data show CDR1 as LNHDA and CDR2 as SQIVND (reference sequence). This CDR3 is 14 amino acids long.

Only one count was recorded for this clone. The chain joins TRBV6-2 or TRBV6-3 to TRBJ2-7, with 10 bases fitting TRBD2. V trimming: 6 bases; J trimming: 0 bases; junction bases outside the gene matches: 5. Germline lookup yields CDR1 MNHEY and CDR2 SVGEGT. This CDR3 has 15 amino acids. The CDR3: CASSLASGSSYEQYF. As DNA, the CDR3 is TGTGCCAGCAGCCTCGCTAGCGGGAGCTCCTACGAGCAGTACTTC.

This chain connects TRBV27 to TRBJ2-1; 7 nucleotides align to TRBD2. The J segment lost 4 bases and the V segment lost 8 bases, leaving 11 bases of the junction unmatched. CDR3 size: 15 residues. Germline assignment: CDR1 MNHEY and CDR2 SMNVEV (reference sequence). CDR3 sequence: CASRRGGLGYNEQFF. As DNA, the CDR3 is TGTGCCAGCCGCCGAGGTGGACTAGGTTACAATGAGCAGTTCTTC.

The V call is TRBV5-8, the J call TRBJ1-5; D is unclear. This CDR3 has 17 residues. Looked up from germline, CDR1 is SGHTS and CDR2 is YDEGEE. V lost 6 bases to trimming and J lost 0 bases, with 19 bases between them. CDR3 sequence: CASIPSGSEYSNQPQHF. The CDR3 DNA reads as TGTGCCAGCATCCCGTCGGGATCCGAATATAGCAATCAGCCCCAGCATTTT.

With respect to this clone: At the DNA level, this CDR3 is encoded by other sequences in the same sample as well. The J gene is TRBJ2-5, the V gene TRBV5-4, with D possibly matching TRBD2 (6 bases). CDR1 is SGHNT, CDR2 YYREEE, per germline (reference sequence). The CDR3 consists of 15 residues. V was clipped by 4 bases and J by 5 bases, with 18 bases between them. The CDR3 here is CASSHPQGSGETQYF. As DNA, the CDR3 is TGTGCCAGCAGCCATCCCCAGGGAAGCGGGGAGACCCAGTACTTC.

The rearrangement links TRBV12-3 or TRBV12-4 to TRBJ2-7; D is unclear. V lost 5 bases, J lost 3 bases, and 5 bases lay in between. This CDR3 spans 11 amino acids. The CDR3: CASSLNYEQYF. CDR3 in DNA: TGTGCCAGCAGTCTAAACTACGAGCAGTACTTC.

The genes are TRBV7-8 and TRBJ1-5; 7 bases are a match to TRBD1. The CDR3 sequence is 17 residues long. The V gene's germline CDR1 is SGHVS and CDR2 FQNEAQ. V lost 2 bases and J lost 0; bases outside the gene matches: 7. The CDR3 nucleotides are TGTGCCAGCAGCTTACGGGACAGAGCATATAGCAATCAGCCCCAGCATTTT. This codes for CASSLRDRAYSNQPQHF.

The chain uses TRBV5-1 and TRBJ2-7; 11 bases are shared with TRBD2. After removal of 0 bases from V and 6 bases from J, the junction contained 2 bases not matched to a gene. The germline gives CDR1 SGHRS, CDR2 YFSETQ. This CDR3 contains 14 residues. The CDR3 protein is CASSLGTSGREQYF. CDR3 sequence (DNA): TGCGCCAGCAGCTTGGGGACTAGCGGGCGCGAGCAGTACTTC.

The chain carries TRBV13 and TRBJ2-7; 7 bases align to TRBD2. This CDR3 is built from 13 residues. J gave up 7 bases and V 2 bases, and 5 bases lay outside the gene matches. CDR1 and CDR2 from the germline V gene are PRHDT and FYEKMQ (reference sequence). CDR3: CASSLREGSEQYF. The CDR3 DNA reads TGTGCCAGCAGCTTAAGGGAGGGGAGTGAGCAGTACTTC. Complete variable domain (other parts from reference TRBV13 and TRBJ2-7): AAGVIQSPRHLIKEKRETATLKCYPIPRHDTVYWYQQGPGQDPQFLISFYEKMQSDKGSIPDRFSAQQFSDYHSELNMSSLELGDSALYFCASSLREGSEQYFGPGTRLTVT.

The V call is TRBV7-9, the J call TRBJ1-1; a weak D match, TRBD1 (5 bases). The CDR3 consists of 13 residues. V was trimmed by 3 bases and J by 4 bases, leaving 9 bases between them. Germline V gives CDR1 SEHNR, CDR2 FQNEAQ (reference sequence). CDR3 residues: CASSLARATEAFF. CDR3 nucleotide sequence: TGTGCCAGCAGCTTGGCCAGGGCCACTGAAGCTTTCTTT.

This chain uses TRBV28 with TRBJ2-7, with D tentatively TRBD1 (8 bases). The CDR3 covers 16 residues. Trimming cost V 6 bases and J 6 bases, with 24 bases left between them. Per the germline V gene, CDR1 is MDHEN and CDR2 is SYDVKM. In DNA form, the CDR3 reads TGTGCCAGCAGGGCCCGGGGGGCAGGGGGCAAGTCCGAGCAGTACTTC. It is translated as CASRARGAGGKSEQYF.

This clone appeared a single time. The rearrangement links TRBV11-2 to TRBJ2-1; 8 bases fit TRBD2. The CDR3 runs to 15 residues. Per the germline V gene, CDR1 is SGHAT and CDR2 is FQNNGV. V was clipped by 0 bases and J by 5 bases; unmatched bases: 3. The CDR3 here is CASSLDPGLDNEQFF. The CDR3 DNA reads TGTGCCAGCAGCTTAGATCCGGGACTAGACAATGAGCAGTTCTTC.

A few counts support this clone. The chain uses TRBV30 and TRBJ2-7; D is perhaps TRBD2 (5 bases). Per germline, CDR1 GTSNPN and CDR2 SVGIG (reference sequence). The V gene lost 0 bases and the J gene lost 1 base, with 10 bases spanning the gap. The CDR3 extends over 14 amino acids. The DNA of the CDR3 is TGTGCCTGGAGTGTACCAGGACTTTCCTACGAGCAGTACTTC. It yields the protein CAWSVPGLSYEQYF. The full variable domain, in which reference TRBV30 and TRBJ2-7 provide the parts outside the CDR3, is SQTIHQWPATLVQPVGSPLSLECTVEGTSNPNLYWYRQAAGRGLQLLFYSVGIGQISSEVPQNLSASRPQDRQFILSSKKLLLSDSGFYLCAWSVPGLSYEQYFGPGTRLTVT.

The chain carries TRBV4-2 and TRBJ1-1; 9 nucleotides align to TRBD1. The CDR3 length is 15 residues. The V segment lost 1 base and the J segment 6 bases; nucleotides outside the gene matches: 6. Germline CDR1 reads LGHNA; CDR2 reads YNFKEQ. CDR3 bases: TGTGCCAGCAGCCAAGGGGGACAGGGAAGGGCTGAAGCTTTCTTT. Translating it yields CASSQGGQGRAEAFF.

V is TRBV6-5 and J is TRBJ2-4, with D maybe TRBD2 (6 bases). V lost 3 bases and J lost 0, with 9 bases in between. Germline CDR1 MNHEY, CDR2 SVGAGI. The CDR3 is made up of 15 amino acids. The DNA of the CDR3 is TGTGCCAGCAGTTATATGGGGGGAGCCAAAAACATTCAGTACTTC. Residues: CASSYMGGAKNIQYF.

Comment on this clone: At one end the junction does not follow the germline gene, possibly because of a read error. The genes are TRBV7-7 and TRBJ2-5, with 7 bases that match TRBD2. The CDR3 has 16 amino acids. Germline loops: CDR1 SSHAT, CDR2 FNYEAQ (reference sequence). CDR3 in DNA: TGTGCTAGCAGCTTAGTTCCCGGGAGGAGGAAAGAGACCCAGTACTTC. It codes for CASSLVPGRRKETQYF. The full variable domain, its missing parts supplied by reference TRBV7-7 and TRBJ2-5, is GAGVSQSPRYKVTKRGQDVTLRCDPISSHATLYWYQQALGQGPEFLTYFNYEAQPDKSGLPSDRFSAERPEGSISTLTIQRTEQRDSAMYRCASSLVPGRRKETQYFGPGTRLLVL.

The chain uses TRBV7-2 and TRBJ1-6; 9 bases map to TRBD1. The germline V gene encodes CDR1 SGHTA and CDR2 FQGNSA. V gave up 6 bases and J gave up 5 bases; unmatched junction bases: 11. The CDR3 length is 17 residues. CDR3 nucleotides: TGTGCCAGCAGACTGTATTGGGGACAGGGAGATAATTCACCCCTCCACTTT. It translates to CASRLYWGQGDNSPLHF.

The V and J genes are TRBV5-5 and TRBJ2-3; D unresolved. V dropped 1 base and J dropped 2 bases, with 11 bases sitting between them. Germline CDR1 and CDR2: SGHKS and YYEKEE (reference sequence). The CDR3 contains 15 residues. The CDR3 DNA follows: TGTGCCAGCAGCTTGTTTTTCCATCCCACAGATACGCAGTATTTT. Translating it yields CASSLFFHPTDTQYF. Combining the CDR3 with reference TRBV5-5 and TRBJ2-3 gives the whole variable domain DAGVTQSPTHLIKTRGQQVTLRCSPISGHKSVSWYQQVLGQGPQFIFQYYEKEERGRGNFPDRFSARQFPNYSSELNVNALLLGDSALYLCASSLFFHPTDTQYFGPGTRLTVL.

This clone appeared a single time. This chain uses TRBV10-3 with TRBJ2-6; a possible D gene is TRBD1 (6 bases). CDR1 is ENHRY, CDR2 SYGVKD, per germline. V was trimmed by 8 bases and J by 2 bases, leaving 19 bases between them. CDR3 length: 17 amino acids. CDR3 sequence reads: CAIAQGNGLAGANVLTF. The DNA of the CDR3 is TGTGCCATCGCCCAGGGGAACGGGTTAGCTGGGGCCAACGTCCTGACTTTC.

The V gene is TRBV6-4, the J gene TRBJ2-3; 13 positions match TRBD2. This CDR3 comprises 18 residues. Trimming cost V 0 bases and J 5 bases; bases outside gene matches: 8. CDR1 MRHNA and CDR2 SNTAGT come from the germline V gene. The chain's CDR3 is CASSDSGTSGKGVDTQYF. The CDR3 DNA reads as TGTGCCAGCAGTGACTCCGGGACTAGCGGGAAAGGGGTAGATACGCAGTATTTT.

V gene TRBV6-2 or TRBV6-3 combines with J gene TRBJ2-1; TRBD2 matches at 14 bases. CDR3 length: 20 amino acids. The junction had 15 bases not matched to a gene; V was cut back by 0 bases and J by 8 bases. Germline V lookup: CDR1 MNHEY, CDR2 SVGEGT. The CDR3 here is CASSYSTSPGTSGSIDEQFF. CDR3 DNA: TGTGCCAGCAGTTACTCGACATCCCCCGGGACTAGCGGGAGTATAGATGAGCAGTTCTTC.

The chain recombines TRBV28 with TRBJ1-6, with a weak D call TRBD1 (5 bases). With 2 bases removed from V and 7 bases from J, the gap between germline ends came to 12 bases. The CDR3 has 15 amino acids. CDR1 MDHEN and CDR2 SYDVKM come from the germline V gene. CDR3 in amino acids: CASSLTGGANSPLHF. The CDR3 nucleotides read TGTGCCAGCAGTTTAACGGGCGGGGCGAATTCACCCCTCCACTTT.